A single sample gave rise to the 4 T cell receptor beta chains below, sequenced in a study of radiotherapy plus CTLA-4 blockade in lung cancer. Sequenced by immunoSEQ multiplex PCR; TCRdb stores in-frame clones only, minus some. The sample has roughly 110,000 clones, over 65% seen once. The sample here was peripheral blood, taken from a patient treated with radiotherapy plus ipilimumab. Receptor source: a human donor with non-small cell lung cancer that progressed on radiotherapy plus ipilimumab. Some clones in this sample may be carry-over from other donors' samples.

The chain uses TRBV16 and TRBJ1-2; 7 bases map to TRBD1. Per the germline V gene, CDR1 is KGHSY and CDR2 is FQNENV. The J segment lost 0 bases and the V segment lost 9 bases, leaving 4 bases of the junction unmatched. This CDR3 has 13 amino acids. DNA for the CDR3: TGTGCCAGTTCAGGGGGACCTAACTATGGCTACACCTTC. This gives the protein CASSGGPNYGYTF.

The chain uses TRBV5-6 and TRBJ2-5; either TRBD1 or TRBD2 may fit D (5 bases each). CDR1 SGHDT and CDR2 YYEEEE come from the germline V gene. This CDR3 has 13 residues. Trimming removed 0 bases from V and 4 bases from J, with 7 bases in between. Here the CDR3 reads CASSLGDAETQYF. The CDR3 DNA reads TGTGCCAGCAGCTTGGGGGACGCAGAGACCCAGTACTTC.

This chain connects TRBV27 to TRBJ2-5, with D possibly matching TRBD1 (5 bases). Germline CDR1 is MNHEY and CDR2 is SMNVEV (reference sequence). The V end was cut by 5 bases, the J end by 5 bases, with 15 bases between. The CDR3 is made up of 14 amino acids. The CDR3 nucleotides read TGTGCCAGCAGTAAGACAGCCCACCGGGAGACCCAGTACTTC. This encodes CASSKTAHRETQYF.

The chain couples TRBV5-4 to TRBJ1-3; 7 bases are a match to TRBD1. CDR1 is SGHNT and CDR2 is YYREEE in the germline V gene (reference sequence). The V gene end was trimmed by 4 bases and the J gene end by 0 bases; junction bases not matched to a gene: 4. The CDR3 covers 15 residues. CDR3 protein: CASSPGQLSGNTIYF. The CDR3 bases are TGTGCCAGCAGCCCGGGACAGCTCTCTGGAAACACCATATATTTT. The complete variable domain, with remaining parts taken from reference TRBV5-4 and TRBJ1-3, reads ETGVTQSPTHLIKTRGQQVTLRCSSQSGHNTVSWYQQALGQGPQFIFQYYREEENGRGNFPPRFSGLQFPNYSSELNVNALELDDSALYLCASSPGQLSGNTIYFGEGSWLTVV.